Listed below are T cell receptor beta chains from one sample, sequenced in a study of a mutant IDH1 vaccine in newly diagnosed glioma. For these receptors, no antigen is known. Clones were sequenced by immunoSEQ multiplex PCR, and TCRdb holds only the in-frame ones, with some missing. The sample contains around 50,000 clones, about three quarters of which appear only once. The sample in question was PBMCs, obtained from a glioma patient whose treatment included an IDH1 peptide vaccine. The receptors derive from a middle-aged man with glioma. Each CDR3 is given with its conserved first and last residue. Fields, in order: J gene, D gene, V gene, clone size, CDR3 protein, CDR3 DNA. D genes are given only for firm matches. Not every row has a clone size; where given, it reads once, few, many or a size class.

>TRBJ1-5|-|TRBV6-1|-
CASSESYGRGNQPQHF
TGTGCCAGCAGTGAATCGTATGGACGGGGGAATCAGCCCCAGCATTTT
>TRBJ1-2|TRBD1|TRBV18|-
CASSPGQSQGYTF
TGTGCCAGCTCACCGGGACAGTCTCAAGGCTACACCTTC
>TRBJ2-7|TRBD1|TRBV29-1|-
CSAGTGGYEQYF
TGCAGCGCCGGGACAGGGGGCTACGAGCAGTACTTC
>TRBJ2-5|-|TRBV6-1|few
CASSKGALQETQYF
TGTGCCAGCTCTAAAGGGGCGCTCCAAGAGACCCAGTACTTC
>TRBJ1-5|-|TRBV4-1|-
CASSPSWGNQPQHF
TGCGCCAGCAGCCCAAGCTGGGGGAATCAGCCCCAGCATTTT
>TRBJ2-2|-|TRBV9|-
CASSVGGRNTGELFF
TGTGCCAGCAGCGTAGGAGGCAGAAACACCGGGGAGCTGTTTTTT
>TRBJ2-5|TRBD2|TRBV4-1|-
CASSQVPGTSDLKGTQYF
TGCGCCAGCAGCCAAGTGCCCGGGACTAGCGACCTCAAGGGGACCCAGTACTTC
>TRBJ2-1|-|TRBV6-6|-
CASSLRGVGDNEQFF
TGTGCCAGCAGTTTAAGGGGCGTCGGAGACAATGAGCAGTTCTTC
>TRBJ1-1|-|TRBV12-5|few
CASAPEGGGTEAFF
TGTGCTAGTGCCCCCGAGGGGGGCGGCACTGAAGCTTTCTTT
>TRBJ1-2|TRBD1|TRBV5-4|-
CASSLQGAGGYTF
TGTGCCAGCAGTTTACAGGGGGCAGGGGGCTACACCTTC
>TRBJ1-5|-|TRBV19|-
CASSIELRGQPQHF
TGTGCCAGTAGTATAGAACTCCGGGGTCAGCCCCAGCATTTT
>TRBJ2-1|-|TRBV29-1|-
CSVERVQGSVDNEQFF
TGCAGCGTTGAAAGGGTACAAGGTTCCGTCGACAATGAGCAGTTCTTC
>TRBJ1-2|TRBD1|TRBV18|-
CASSPPPRPGQAYGYTF
TGTGCCAGCTCACCACCCCCCCGTCCGGGACAGGCATATGGCTACACCTTC
>TRBJ2-3|-|TRBV10-3|-
CAISESKAASGDTQYF
TGTGCCATCAGTGAGTCGAAAGCGGCGTCTGGGGATACGCAGTATTTT